This T cell receptor beta chain was sequenced for a study of cytomegalovirus exposure and HLA in healthy donors. Though probably carrying unrecorded immune exposures, donors were nominally healthy at sampling. The PCR contained 60 Vbeta and 13 Jbeta primers. Data came from immunoSEQ multiplex PCR; TCRdb stores just in-frame clones and leaves some out. Here the sample spans 200,000 to 250,000 clones, approximately 85% being singletons. Trimming left V 8 bases short and J 3 bases short, with 11 bases between. This CDR3 is 12 amino acids long. Germline CDR1 and CDR2: MNHNS and SASEGT. The sample was PBMCs. This rearrangement joins TRBV6-1 to TRBJ2-7, with a tentative D call TRBD1 (5 bases). The sequence came from a woman aged 40-49 years in good health and CMV-seronegative. The CDR3 is CASLGDSYEQYF. The CDR3 nucleotides read TGTGCCAGCTTGGGTGACAGCTACGAGCAGTACTTC.